Each of the 13 T cell receptor beta chains below was sequenced from the same sample in a study of blood T cell repertoires in COVID-19. TCRdb's copy holds only in-frame clones and misses some; the assay was immunoSEQ multiplex PCR. The table shows a few hundred thousand clones, with around 84% occurring only once. Specimen: PBMCs or T cells enriched from blood (not recorded which). These receptors were obtained from a man aged 25-45 years with acute COVID-19.

This rearrangement joins TRBV19 to TRBJ2-6; D possibly corresponds to TRBD1 (6 bases). V dropped 5 bases and J dropped 2 bases, with 10 bases sitting between them. This CDR3 spans 15 amino acids. Per the germline V gene, CDR1 is LNHDA and CDR2 is SQIVND (reference sequence). The chain's CDR3 is CASSVTGPGANVLTF. The DNA for the CDR3 is TGTGCCAGTAGTGTCACAGGGCCTGGGGCCAACGTCCTGACTTTC.

The sample holds one count of this clone. At one boundary the junction diverges from the germline segment, which might be a read error. The rearrangement links TRBV5-1 to TRBJ2-1, with D unresolved. Germline CDR1 is SGHRS and CDR2 is YFSETQ. CDR3 length: 14 residues. The CDR3 DNA follows: TGTGCCAGCAGCTTGGGTCAGGTCTACAATGAGCAGTTCTTC. As protein: CASSLGQVYNEQFF. The variable domain in full, with the rest retrieved from reference TRBV5-1 and TRBJ2-1, is KAGVTQTPRYLIKTRGQQVTLSCSPISGHRSVSWYQQTPGQGLQFLFEYFSETQRNKGNFPGRFSGRQFSNSRSEMNVSTLELGDSALYLCASSLGQVYNEQFFGPGTRLTVL.

The genes are TRBV3-1 (or the pseudogene TRBV3-2) and TRBJ1-5, with a possible D match to TRBD1 (6 bases). This CDR3 spans 15 amino acids. The germline V and J ends were trimmed by 0 bases and 11 bases, with 17 bases remaining between them. In germline, CDR1 is LGHDT, CDR2 YNNKEL (reference sequence). CDR3 DNA: TGTGCCAGCAGCCAAGACGGGCAGGGGCCATTAGCCCAGCATTTT. Protein: CASSQDGQGPLAQHF.

Of note for this clone: At one end, the junction sequence differs from germline, possibly due to a read error. CDR3 region: CVSSPTTGGNTEAFF. The CDR3 region has the DNA TGTGTCAGCAGTCCCACTACAGGGGGAAACACTGAAGCTTTCTTT. The chain employs TRBV28 and TRBJ1-1; 8 bases fit TRBD1. This CDR3 is 15 amino acids long. CDR1 MDHEN and CDR2 SYDVKM come from the germline V gene.

J is TRBJ2-3 and V is TRBV19, with 9 bases lining up with TRBD2. This CDR3 contains 14 residues. Germline V lookup: CDR1 LNHDA, CDR2 SQIVND (reference sequence). V gave up 3 bases and J gave up 3 bases; unmatched junction bases: 1. CDR3 nucleotides: TGTGCCAGTAGTATGGGACTAGCTACAGATACGCAGTATTTT. Translating it yields CASSMGLATDTQYF.

This sequence joins TRBV27 and TRBJ2-1, with 7 bases matching TRBD1. This CDR3 region has 15 residues. J was trimmed by 5 bases and V by 6 bases; bases with no gene match: 10. Per the germline V gene, CDR1 is MNHEY and CDR2 is SMNVEV (reference sequence). Here the CDR3 DNA reads TGTGCCAGCAGCCCCGGGACAGTGATAAACAATGAGCAGTTCTTC. Amino acid sequence: CASSPGTVINNEQFF.

The chain links TRBV9 to TRBJ2-1; TRBD1 might be the D (8 bases). Trimming removed 4 bases at V and 8 bases at J, with 16 bases between. Germline CDR1 and CDR2: SGDLS and YYNGEE. CDR3 size: 14 residues. The CDR3 nucleotides read TGTGCCAGCAGCCCATGGACAGGGAGGGATGAGCAGTTCTTC. Protein: CASSPWTGRDEQFF.

This clone was seen just once. V is TRBV19 and J is TRBJ1-1, with TRBD1 matching 12 bases. The CDR3 contains 14 residues. V shed 6 bases and J 8 bases; nucleotides not matched to a gene: 7. Per germline, CDR1 LNHDA and CDR2 SQIVND (reference sequence). The CDR3 nucleotides are TGTGCCAGTAGATTAAGGGACAGGGGGCCGGAAGCTTTCTTT. This gives the protein CASRLRDRGPEAFF.

V gene TRBV19 combines with J gene TRBJ1-4; D might be TRBD1 (5 bases). This CDR3 region has 15 residues. Per germline, CDR1 LNHDA and CDR2 SQIVND (reference sequence). Trimming removed 7 bases from V and 5 bases from J, with 17 bases in between. The CDR3 loop reads CASTLGGRKNEKLFF. DNA of the CDR3: TGTGCCAGTACCCTGGGGGGACGGAAGAATGAAAAACTGTTTTTT.

As regards this clone: Sequence at one end of the junction differs from germline and may be a read error. V is TRBV5-1 and J is TRBJ2-1; 14 bases fit TRBD2. The CDR3 contains 15 residues. In germline, CDR1 is SGHRS, CDR2 YFSETQ. For the CDR3, the DNA is TGTGCCAGCAGCACCGGGACTAGCGGGAGAGCCTCGCAGTTCTTC. Its translation: CASSTGTSGRASQFF.

The gene calls are TRBV19 and TRBJ2-1, with 14 positions matching TRBD2. Trimming cost V 4 bases and J 7 bases; bases outside gene matches: 6. The CDR3 spans 16 residues. Germline V gene lookup returns CDR1 LNHDA and CDR2 SQIVND (reference sequence). This CDR3 is CASSKAGTSGSNEQFF. CDR3 sequence (DNA): TGTGCCAGTAGTAAGGCCGGGACTAGCGGGAGTAATGAGCAGTTCTTC.

The rearrangement joins TRBV3-1 (or the pseudogene TRBV3-2) to TRBJ1-3, with TRBD1 as a possible D gene (5 bases). This CDR3 is 16 amino acids long. V lost 2 bases and J lost 0, with 11 bases in between. In germline, CDR1 is LGHDT, CDR2 YNNKEL (reference sequence). The CDR3 loop is CASSQWGSSSGNTIYF. The CDR3 nucleotides are TGTGCCAGCAGCCAATGGGGCAGTAGCTCTGGAAACACCATATATTTT.

This chain links TRBV27 with TRBJ2-1, with 9 bases identical to TRBD1. Per the germline V gene, CDR1 is MNHEY and CDR2 is SMNVEV (reference sequence). The CDR3 has 13 amino acids. J was trimmed by 6 bases and V by 10 bases; bases with no gene match: 7. The DNA for the CDR3 is TGTGCCATCCGGGACAGGGCCAGCAATGAGCAGTTCTTC. Translated: CAIRDRASNEQFF.